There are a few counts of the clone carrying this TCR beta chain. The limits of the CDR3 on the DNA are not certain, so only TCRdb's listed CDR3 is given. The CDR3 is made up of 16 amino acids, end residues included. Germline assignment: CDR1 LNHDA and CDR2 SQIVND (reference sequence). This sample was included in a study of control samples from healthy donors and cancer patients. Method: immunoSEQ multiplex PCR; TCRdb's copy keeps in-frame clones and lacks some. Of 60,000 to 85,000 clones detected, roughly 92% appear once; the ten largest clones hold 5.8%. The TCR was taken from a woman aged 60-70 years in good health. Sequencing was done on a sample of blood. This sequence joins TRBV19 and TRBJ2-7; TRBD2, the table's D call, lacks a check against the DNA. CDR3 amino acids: CASSFGAGTSAYEQYF.